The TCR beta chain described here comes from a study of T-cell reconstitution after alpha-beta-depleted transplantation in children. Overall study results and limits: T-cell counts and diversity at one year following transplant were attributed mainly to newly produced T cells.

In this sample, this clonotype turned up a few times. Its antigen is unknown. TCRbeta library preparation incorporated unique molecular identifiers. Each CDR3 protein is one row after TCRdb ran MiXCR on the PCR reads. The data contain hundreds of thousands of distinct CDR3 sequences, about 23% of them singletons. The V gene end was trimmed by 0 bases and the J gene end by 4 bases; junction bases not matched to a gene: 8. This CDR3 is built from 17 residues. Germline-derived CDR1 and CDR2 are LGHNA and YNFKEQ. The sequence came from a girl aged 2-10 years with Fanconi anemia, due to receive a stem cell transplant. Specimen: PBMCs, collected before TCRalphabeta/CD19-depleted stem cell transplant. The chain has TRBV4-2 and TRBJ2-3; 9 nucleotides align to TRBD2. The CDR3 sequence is CASSQDVTRGGADTQYF. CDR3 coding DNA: TGTGCCAGCAGCCAAGATGTGACGCGGGGGGGAGCAGATACGCAGTATTTT.